The 5 T cell receptor gamma chains given below trace back to one sample, sequenced in a study of gamma-delta T cells after stem cell transplantation. TCRdb reprocessed the RT-PCR reads through CATT. The sample table sets out fewer than ten gamma-chain clones. Sequencing was performed on gamma-delta T cells. These receptors were taken from a human donor. It is not recorded whose cells these are; they may come from a transplant donor.

In this sample, this clone turned up a few times. The V call is TRGV9, the J call TRGJ1 or TRGJ2. Germline V gene sequence: CDR1 GITISATS, CDR2 ISYDGTV (reference sequence). The trim removed 2 bases at V and 12 bases at J, leaving 1 base unmatched. This CDR3 contains 9 residues. The CDR3 spells CALWEGKLF. DNA of the CDR3: TGTGCCTTGTGGGAGGGGAAACTCTTT.

A few counts support this clone. V and J are TRGV4 and TRGJ1 or TRGJ2. The germline V gene has CDR1 EGSTGY and CDR2 YDSYTSSV. V lost 12 bases to trimming and J lost 5 bases; unmatched junction nucleotides: 28. The CDR3 consists of 17 residues. This CDR3 is CALWEVQVGNIDYKKLF. The CDR3 DNA reads as TGTGCCTTGTGGGAGGTGCAGGTAGGGAATATTGATTATAAGAAACTCTTT.

The rearrangement uses TRGV8 and TRGJP2. The V segment lost 6 bases and the J segment 2 bases; nucleotides outside the gene matches: 3. Germline values: CDR1 VENAVY, CDR2 YDSYNSRV. This CDR3 region has 13 residues. For the CDR3, the DNA is TGTGCCACCTGGCAAAGTAGTGATTGGATCAAGACGTTT. Amino acids: CATWQSSDWIKTF.

This clone appeared a few times. The chain joins TRGV3 to TRGJ1 or TRGJ2. Trimming at V came to 4 bases and at J to 2 bases, leaving 2 bases not matched to a gene. The CDR3 contains 12 residues. Germline values: CDR1 VTNTFY, CDR2 YDVSTARD (reference sequence). CDR3 in amino acids: CATWDDYYKKLF. In DNA, the CDR3 is TGTGCCACCTGGGATGATTATTATAAGAAACTCTTT.

V gene TRGV9 combines with J gene TRGJP. Trimming at V came to 2 bases and at J to 4 bases, leaving 2 bases not matched to a gene. Per germline, CDR1 GITISATS and CDR2 ISYDGTV (reference sequence). This CDR3 comprises 16 residues. CDR3 sequence (DNA): TGTGCCTTGTGGGAGGCCCAAGAGTTGGGCAAAAAAATCAAGGTATTT. As protein: CALWEAQELGKKIKVF.